This is a list of T cell receptor beta chains from one sample in a study of shared clonotypes between healthy human individuals. The method was immunoSEQ multiplex PCR; TCRdb's version includes in-frame clones alone and lacks a portion of them. This table has around 600,000 clones, about 95% appearing once. The sample comprised naive CD8+ T cells sorted from blood. The source of these receptors is a woman aged 25 to 39 in good health. Each CDR3 is given with its conserved first and last residue. Each record gives: J gene, V gene, clone size, CDR3 length, D gene, CDR3 protein, CDR3 DNA. D genes are given only for firm matches. Only some rows state a clone size, as once, few, many or a class for expanded clones.

TRBJ2-1,TRBV11-1,once,13,.,CASSPRSSGEQFF,TGTGCCAGCAGCCCAAGAAGCTCGGGTGAGCAGTTCTTC
TRBJ2-7,TRBV28,.,15,TRBD1,CASSFLSGTGYEQYF,TGTGCCAGCAGTTTCCTTTCCGGGACAGGCTACGAGCAGTACTTC
TRBJ2-5,TRBV2,.,17,TRBD2,CASSEGAAGGLQETQYF,TGTGCCAGCAGTGAGGGGGCCGCGGGAGGTTTGCAAGAGACCCAGTACTTC
TRBJ2-1,TRBV14,.,17,TRBD2,CASSPQGAGKSYNEQFF,TGTGCCAGCAGCCCCCAAGGAGCGGGAAAATCCTACAATGAGCAGTTCTTC
TRBJ2-1,TRBV7-6,.,15,TRBD2,CASSHGTSGTIEQFF,TGTGCCAGCAGCCACGGGACTAGCGGTACAATTGAGCAGTTCTTC
TRBJ2-5,TRBV27,.,15,TRBD2,CASSSGSGGGETQYF,TGTGCCAGCAGCTCTGGGTCGGGAGGTGGAGAGACCCAGTACTTC
TRBJ2-7,TRBV28,.,13,.,CASSRYTTGEQYF,TGTGCCAGCAGCAGATATACGACTGGCGAGCAGTACTTC
TRBJ2-7,TRBV18,.,18,TRBD1,CASSPGGQGPTYSYEQYF,TGTGCCAGCTCCCCGGGAGGACAGGGGCCAACTTACTCCTACGAGCAGTACTTC
TRBJ2-7,TRBV4-1,once,14,.,CASSQVKDSYEQYF,TGCGCCAGCAGCCAAGTAAAAGATTCCTACGAGCAGTACTTC
TRBJ1-5,TRBV19,.,16,.,CASTPGDIYSNQPQHF,TGTGCCAGTACCCCGGGCGATATCTATAGCAATCAGCCCCAGCATTTT
TRBJ2-2,TRBV27,.,13,.,CASSHGGPGELFF,TGTGCCAGCAGCCATGGGGGGCCCGGGGAGCTGTTTTTT
TRBJ1-5,TRBV27,.,15,.,CASSLQSGGMEPQHF,TGTGCCAGCAGTTTACAATCCGGGGGCATGGAGCCCCAGCATTTT
TRBJ2-7,TRBV19,.,13,.,CASRPTSSYEQYF,TGTGCCAGTAGACCTACCTCCTCCTACGAGCAGTACTTC
TRBJ2-1,TRBV19,.,15,.,CASSIRRSSYNEQFF,TGTGCCAGTAGTATCCGGCGGAGCTCCTACAATGAGCAGTTCTTC
TRBJ2-1,TRBV19,.,16,.,CASSILYRPGPNEQFF,TGTGCCAGTAGTATTCTTTATCGCCCTGGGCCCAATGAGCAGTTCTTC
TRBJ1-3,TRBV11-2,.,16,.,CASRSRDWSSGNTIYF,TGTGCCAGCAGATCCCGGGACTGGAGCTCTGGAAACACCATATATTTT
TRBJ2-5,TRBV27,once,13,.,CASSQPPQETQYF,TGTGCCAGCAGTCAGCCCCCTCAAGAGACCCAGTACTTC
TRBJ1-2,TRBV28,.,15,TRBD1,CASRTRDRANYGYTF,TGTGCCAGCAGAACGCGGGACAGAGCTAACTATGGCTACACCTTC
TRBJ1-1,TRBV10-1,.,17,.,CASSALAVGDHPGEAFF,TGCGCCAGCAGTGCCCTAGCAGTGGGCGATCATCCAGGGGAAGCTTTCTTT
TRBJ1-5,TRBV4-1,.,14,.,CASSQINSNQPQHF,TGCGCCAGCAGCCAAATAAATAGCAATCAGCCCCAGCATTTT
TRBJ2-3,TRBV14,.,17,TRBD2,CASSQLFSGESTDTQYF,TGTGCCAGCAGCCAACTATTTAGCGGGGAAAGCACAGATACGCAGTATTTT
TRBJ2-7,TRBV7-6,once,17,TRBD1,CASSPTITGTGNGEQYF,TGTGCCAGCAGCCCAACAATTACCGGGACAGGGAATGGGGAGCAGTACTTC
TRBJ1-4,TRBV19,.,17,.,CASSTPSRGATNEKLFF,TGTGCCAGTAGTACCCCCAGTCGGGGGGCAACTAATGAAAAACTGTTTTTT
TRBJ2-3,TRBV19,.,12,TRBD1,CASSAGGDTQYF,TGTGCCAGTAGTGCAGGGGGAGATACGCAGTATTTT
TRBJ2-2,TRBV7-9,.,13,.,CASSAPLSGELFF,TGTGCCAGCAGCGCACCGTTGTCCGGGGAGCTGTTTTTT
TRBJ2-2,TRBV14,.,16,TRBD1,CASSEDRVIFTGELFF,TGTGCCAGCAGCGAAGACAGGGTGATTTTTACCGGGGAGCTGTTTTTT
TRBJ2-3,TRBV4-1,.,18,.,CASSQVSGRAISTDTQYF,TGCGCCAGCAGCCAAGTGTCAGGCCGAGCAATTAGCACAGATACGCAGTATTTT
TRBJ2-7,TRBV11-1,.,14,TRBD2,CASSFGGRAYEQYF,TGTGCCAGCAGCTTTGGCGGGAGGGCCTACGAGCAGTACTTC
TRBJ1-2,TRBV7-9,.,13,TRBD1,CASEDRLDYGYTF,TGTGCCAGTGAGGACAGGCTCGACTATGGCTACACCTTC
TRBJ2-3,TRBV27,.,14,TRBD2,CASSFTAGVDTQYF,TGTGCCAGCAGTTTTACTGCGGGAGTAGATACGCAGTATTTT
TRBJ2-7,TRBV5-6,.,14,.,CASSLLGQKHEQYF,TGTGCCAGCAGCTTGTTGGGACAAAAACACGAGCAGTACTTC
TRBJ1-2,TRBV28,.,16,.,CASSLIMDSGNYGYTF,TGTGCCAGCAGTTTAATAATGGACAGTGGGAACTATGGCTACACCTTC
TRBJ2-3,TRBV27,.,12,.,CASRRGADTQYF,TGTGCCAGCCGGCGGGGTGCAGATACGCAGTATTTT
TRBJ2-7,TRBV13,few,12,.,CASSMGTYEQYF,TGTGCCAGCAGTATGGGCACCTACGAGCAGTACTTC
TRBJ2-1,TRBV14,.,15,TRBD2,CASSSGAGGYNEQFF,TGTGCCAGCAGCTCTGGGGCGGGAGGGTACAATGAGCAGTTCTTC
TRBJ2-5,TRBV19,.,15,TRBD1,CASSIGQGAGETQYF,TGTGCCAGTAGTATCGGGCAGGGGGCGGGAGAGACCCAGTACTTC
TRBJ2-4,TRBV21-1,.,19,.,CASSGTSGRAPVAKNIQYF,TGTGCCAGCAGCGGGACTAGCGGGAGGGCCCCCGTAGCCAAAAACATTCAGTACTTC
TRBJ2-1,TRBV14,.,14,.,CASSQLGLNNEQFF,TGTGCCAGCAGCCAATTAGGACTGAACAATGAGCAGTTCTTC
TRBJ1-1,TRBV29-1,.,11,.,CSVDFGTEAFF,TGCAGCGTTGACTTTGGCACTGAAGCTTTCTTT
TRBJ2-7,TRBV14,.,16,.,CASSLHGGQGSYEQYF,TGTGCCAGCAGCCTTCATGGCGGTCAGGGGTCCTACGAGCAGTACTTC
TRBJ2-2,TRBV29-1,.,11,.,CSVVNTGELFF,TGCAGCGTTGTGAACACCGGGGAGCTGTTTTTT
TRBJ2-7,TRBV14,.,11,.,CASSHGWEQYF,TGTGCCAGCAGCCACGGGTGGGAGCAGTACTTC
TRBJ2-3,TRBV7-9,.,14,.,CASSLPQAPDTQYF,TGTGCCAGCAGCTTACCGCAGGCCCCAGATACGCAGTATTTT
TRBJ2-7,TRBV4-1,.,12,.,CASSPQGLEQYF,TGCGCCAGCAGCCCTCAGGGGCTGGAGCAGTACTTC
TRBJ2-7,TRBV5-4,.,13,.,CASSLGENYEQYF,TGTGCCAGCAGCTTGGGGGAAAACTACGAGCAGTACTTC
TRBJ2-3,TRBV4-2,.,15,TRBD2,CASSQTSGVTDTQYF,TGTGCCAGCAGCCAAACTAGCGGGGTCACAGATACGCAGTATTTT
TRBJ1-1,TRBV11-2,.,14,.,CASRQPLGNTEAFF,TGTGCCAGCAGACAGCCGCTAGGGAACACTGAAGCTTTCTTT
TRBJ2-1,TRBV27,.,15,TRBD2,CASSLYQAGGNEQFF,TGTGCCAGCAGTTTATACCAAGCGGGAGGAAATGAGCAGTTCTTC
TRBJ1-1,TRBV9,.,15,.,CASSVGWGRNTEAFF,TGTGCCAGCAGCGTAGGGTGGGGCCGGAATACTGAAGCTTTCTTT
TRBJ2-1,TRBV7-9,.,14,.,CASSLGLVSHEQFF,TGTGCCAGCAGCTTAGGCTTAGTAAGTCATGAGCAGTTCTTC
TRBJ2-1,TRBV7-9,once,13,.,CASIRSRDDEQFF,TGTGCCAGCATCCGGTCCCGGGACGATGAGCAGTTCTTC
TRBJ1-5,TRBV15,.,15,TRBD1,CATSRARGANQPQHF,TGTGCCACCAGCAGAGCCAGGGGGGCCAATCAGCCCCAGCATTTT